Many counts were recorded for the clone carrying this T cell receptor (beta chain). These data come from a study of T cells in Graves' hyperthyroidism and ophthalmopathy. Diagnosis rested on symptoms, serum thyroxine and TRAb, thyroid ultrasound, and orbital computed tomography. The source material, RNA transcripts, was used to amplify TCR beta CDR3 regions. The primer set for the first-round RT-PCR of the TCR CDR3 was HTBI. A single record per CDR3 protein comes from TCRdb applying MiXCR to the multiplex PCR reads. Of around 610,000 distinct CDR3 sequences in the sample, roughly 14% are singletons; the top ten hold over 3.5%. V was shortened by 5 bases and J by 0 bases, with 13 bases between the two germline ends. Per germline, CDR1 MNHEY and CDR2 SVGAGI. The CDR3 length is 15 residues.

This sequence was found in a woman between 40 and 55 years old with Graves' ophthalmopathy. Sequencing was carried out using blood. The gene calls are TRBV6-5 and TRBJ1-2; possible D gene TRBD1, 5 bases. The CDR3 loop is CASSPRPTANYGYTF. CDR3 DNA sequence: TGTGCCAGCAGTCCCCGGCCGACAGCTAACTATGGCTACACCTTC.